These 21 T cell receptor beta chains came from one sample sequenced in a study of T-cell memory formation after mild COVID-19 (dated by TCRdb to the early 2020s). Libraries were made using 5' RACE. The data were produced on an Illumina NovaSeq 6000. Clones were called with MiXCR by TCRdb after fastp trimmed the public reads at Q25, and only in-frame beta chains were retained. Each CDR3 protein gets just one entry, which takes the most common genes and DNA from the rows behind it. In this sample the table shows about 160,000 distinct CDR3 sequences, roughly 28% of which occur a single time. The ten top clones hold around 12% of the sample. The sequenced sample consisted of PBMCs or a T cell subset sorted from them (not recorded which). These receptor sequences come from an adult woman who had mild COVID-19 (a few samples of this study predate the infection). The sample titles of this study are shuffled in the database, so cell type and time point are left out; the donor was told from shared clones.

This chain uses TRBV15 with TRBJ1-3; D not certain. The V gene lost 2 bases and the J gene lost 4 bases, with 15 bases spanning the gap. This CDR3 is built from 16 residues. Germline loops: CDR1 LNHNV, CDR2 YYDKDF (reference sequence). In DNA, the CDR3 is TGTGCCACCAGCAGAAGTATCCTAGACACCGGAAACACCATATATTTT. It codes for CATSRSILDTGNTIYF.

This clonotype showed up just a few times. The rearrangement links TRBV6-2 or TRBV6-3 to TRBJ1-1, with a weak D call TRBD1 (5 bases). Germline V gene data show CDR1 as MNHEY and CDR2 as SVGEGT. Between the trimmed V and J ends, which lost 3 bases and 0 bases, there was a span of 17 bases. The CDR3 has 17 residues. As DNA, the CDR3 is TGTGCCAGCAGTTATCTCCACAGGACCTCCATGAACACTGAAGCTTTCTTT. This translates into CASSYLHRTSMNTEAFF.

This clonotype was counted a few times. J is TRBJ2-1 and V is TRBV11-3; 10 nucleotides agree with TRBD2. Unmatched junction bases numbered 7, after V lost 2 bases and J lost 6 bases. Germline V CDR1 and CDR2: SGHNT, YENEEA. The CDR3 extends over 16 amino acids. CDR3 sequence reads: CASSLPSSGRANEQFF. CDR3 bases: TGTGCCAGCAGCTTACCCTCTAGCGGGAGAGCCAATGAGCAGTTCTTC. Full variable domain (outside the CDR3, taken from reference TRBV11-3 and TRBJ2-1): EAGVVQSPRYKIIEKKQPVAFWCNPISGHNTLYWYLQNLGQGPELLIRYENEEAVDDSQLPKDRFSAERLKGVDSTLKIQPAELGDSAVYLCASSLPSSGRANEQFFGPGTRLTVL.

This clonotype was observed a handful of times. As DNA, the CDR3 is TGCAGCTTAGGACAGGGTCGGACAGATACGCAGTATTTT. Translated: CSLGQGRTDTQYF. The V call is TRBV29-1, the J call TRBJ2-3; TRBD1 matches 8 bases. The CDR3 is 13 amino acids. CDR1 SQVTM and CDR2 ANQGSEA come from the germline V gene. J gave up 3 bases and V 8 bases, and 7 bases lay outside the gene matches.

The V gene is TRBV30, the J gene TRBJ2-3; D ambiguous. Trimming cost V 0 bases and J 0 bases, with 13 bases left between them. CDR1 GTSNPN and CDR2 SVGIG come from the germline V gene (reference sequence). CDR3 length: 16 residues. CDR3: CAWSVSPETSTDTQYF. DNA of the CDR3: TGTGCCTGGAGTGTATCCCCAGAGACTAGCACAGATACGCAGTATTTT.

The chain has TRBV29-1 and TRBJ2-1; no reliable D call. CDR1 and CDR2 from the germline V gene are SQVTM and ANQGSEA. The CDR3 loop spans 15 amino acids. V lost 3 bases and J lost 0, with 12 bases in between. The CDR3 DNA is TGCAGCGTTGATGGTTACCTTAGCTCCTACAATGAGCAGTTCTTC. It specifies CSVDGYLSSYNEQFF.

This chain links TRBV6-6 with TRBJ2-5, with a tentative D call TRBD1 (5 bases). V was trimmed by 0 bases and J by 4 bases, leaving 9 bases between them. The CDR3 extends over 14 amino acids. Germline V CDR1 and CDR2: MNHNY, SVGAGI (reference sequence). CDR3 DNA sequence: TGTGCCAGCAGTTACTCCAACCAGGGAGAGACCCAGTACTTC. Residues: CASSYSNQGETQYF.

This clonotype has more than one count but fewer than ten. The CDR3 DNA sequence: TGTGCCAGCTCACCGGGACCGCTCCTCAGCACAGATACGCAGTATTTT. Amino acid sequence: CASSPGPLLSTDTQYF. The chain joins TRBV18 to TRBJ2-3, with D possibly being TRBD1 or TRBD2 (5 bases each). V shed 3 bases and J shed 0 bases, with 13 bases lying between them. The CDR3 runs 16 residues. CDR1 and CDR2 from the germline V gene are KGHSH and LQKENI.

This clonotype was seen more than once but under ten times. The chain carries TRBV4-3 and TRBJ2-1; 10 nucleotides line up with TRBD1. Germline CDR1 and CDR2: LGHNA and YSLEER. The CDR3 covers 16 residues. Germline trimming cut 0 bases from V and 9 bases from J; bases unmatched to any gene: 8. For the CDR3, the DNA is TGCGCCAGCAGCCAAGAGAGGACAGGGGGACTTGGTGAGCAGTTCTTC. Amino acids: CASSQERTGGLGEQFF.

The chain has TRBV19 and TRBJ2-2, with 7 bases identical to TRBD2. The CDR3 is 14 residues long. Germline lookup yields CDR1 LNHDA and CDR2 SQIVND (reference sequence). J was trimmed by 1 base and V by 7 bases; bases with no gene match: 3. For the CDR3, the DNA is TGTGCCAGTAAGGGGAGGGAGAACACCGGGGAGCTGTTTTTT. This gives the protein CASKGRENTGELFF.

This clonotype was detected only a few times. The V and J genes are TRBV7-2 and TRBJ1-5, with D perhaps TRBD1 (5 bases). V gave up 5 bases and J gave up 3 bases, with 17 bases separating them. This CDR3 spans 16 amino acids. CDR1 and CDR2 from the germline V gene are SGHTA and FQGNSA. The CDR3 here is CASSPRGTGTNQPQHF. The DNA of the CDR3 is TGTGCCAGCAGCCCCCGGGGTACGGGGACCAATCAGCCCCAGCATTTT.

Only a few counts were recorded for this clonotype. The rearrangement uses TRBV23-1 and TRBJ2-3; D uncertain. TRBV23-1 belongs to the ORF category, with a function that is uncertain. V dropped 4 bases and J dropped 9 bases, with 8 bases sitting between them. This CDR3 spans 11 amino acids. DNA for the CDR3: TGCGCCAGCAGTCGAAAAGGGACGCAGTATTTT. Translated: CASSRKGTQYF.

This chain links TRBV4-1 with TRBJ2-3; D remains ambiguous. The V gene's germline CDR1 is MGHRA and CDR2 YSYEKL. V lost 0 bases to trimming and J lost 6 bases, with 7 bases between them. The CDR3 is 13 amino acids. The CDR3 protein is CASSQEGWDTQYF. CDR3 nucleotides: TGCGCCAGCAGCCAAGAAGGTTGGGATACGCAGTATTTT.

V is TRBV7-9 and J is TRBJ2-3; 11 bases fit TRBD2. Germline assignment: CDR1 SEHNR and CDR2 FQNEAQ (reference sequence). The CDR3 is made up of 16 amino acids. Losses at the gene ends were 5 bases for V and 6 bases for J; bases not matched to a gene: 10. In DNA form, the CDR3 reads TGTGCCAGCAGCCCCATAGCGGGAGGGCCCCCCGATACGCAGTATTTT. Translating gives CASSPIAGGPPDTQYF.

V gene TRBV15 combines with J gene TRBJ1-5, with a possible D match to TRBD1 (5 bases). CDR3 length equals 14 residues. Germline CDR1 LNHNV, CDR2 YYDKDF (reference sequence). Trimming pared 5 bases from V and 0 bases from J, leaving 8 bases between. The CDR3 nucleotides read TGTGCCACCAGCCGTGACAGTAGCAATCAGCCCCAGCATTTT. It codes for CATSRDSSNQPQHF.

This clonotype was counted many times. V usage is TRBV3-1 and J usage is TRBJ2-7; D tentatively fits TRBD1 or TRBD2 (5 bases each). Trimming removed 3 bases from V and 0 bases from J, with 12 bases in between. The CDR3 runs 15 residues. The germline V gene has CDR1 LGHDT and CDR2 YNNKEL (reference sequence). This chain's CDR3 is CASSQFSGASYEQYF. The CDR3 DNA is TGTGCCAGCAGCCAGTTCTCCGGGGCCTCCTACGAGCAGTACTTC.

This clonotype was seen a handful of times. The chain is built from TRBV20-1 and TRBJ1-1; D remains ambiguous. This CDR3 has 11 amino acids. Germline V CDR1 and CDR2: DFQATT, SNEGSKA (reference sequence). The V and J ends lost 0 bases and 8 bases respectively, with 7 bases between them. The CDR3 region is CSARDYPEAFF. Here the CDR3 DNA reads TGCAGTGCTAGAGATTACCCCGAAGCTTTCTTT.

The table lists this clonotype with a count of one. The CDR3 sequence: CASSYSKGQPTNEAFF. In DNA form, the CDR3 reads TGTGCCAGCAGTTACTCGAAGGGACAGCCGACTAATGAAGCTTTCTTT. The chain couples TRBV6-2 or TRBV6-3 to TRBJ1-1, with TRBD1 matching over 7 bases. CDR3 size: 16 residues. Per germline, CDR1 MNHEY and CDR2 SVGEGT. V was clipped by 0 bases and J by 7 bases; unmatched bases: 11.

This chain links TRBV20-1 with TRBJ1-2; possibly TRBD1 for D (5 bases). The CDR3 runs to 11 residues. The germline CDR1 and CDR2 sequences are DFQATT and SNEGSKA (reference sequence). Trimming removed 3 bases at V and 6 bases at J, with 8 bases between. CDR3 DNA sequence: TGCAGTGCTAGGAAAGGGGATGGCTACACCTTC. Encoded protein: CSARKGDGYTF.

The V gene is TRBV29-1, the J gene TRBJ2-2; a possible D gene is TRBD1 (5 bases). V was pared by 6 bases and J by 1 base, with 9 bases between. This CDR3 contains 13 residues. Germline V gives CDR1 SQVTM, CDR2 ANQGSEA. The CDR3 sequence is CSVVQVNTGELFF. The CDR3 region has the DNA TGCAGCGTGGTACAGGTGAACACCGGGGAGCTGTTTTTT.

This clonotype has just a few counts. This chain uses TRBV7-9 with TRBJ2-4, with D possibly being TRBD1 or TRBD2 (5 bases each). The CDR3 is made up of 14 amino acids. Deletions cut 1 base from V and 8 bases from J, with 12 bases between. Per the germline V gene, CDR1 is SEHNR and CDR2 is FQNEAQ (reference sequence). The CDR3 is CASSLGRGRDIQYF. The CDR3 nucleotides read TGTGCCAGCAGCTTAGGTAGGGGACGGGACATTCAGTACTTC.